The 9 T cell receptor beta chains below come from one sample, sequenced in a study of response to subunit inactivated influenza vaccine (dated by TCRdb to 2016 to 2018). The method was RT-PCR. The instrument given in TCRdb is Illumina HiSeq 2500. In-frame beta chains were kept once TCRdb had trimmed the public reads at Q25 with fastp and called clones with MiXCR. Rows matching on CDR3 protein sequence are summarized as one entry with the most common DNA and genes. In all, the sample holds about 150,000 distinct CDR3 sequences, and around 10% of those were seen once. Of the sample, about a third is held by the ten largest clones. This specimen consisted of CD8+ T cells sorted from PBMCs, obtained around 25 months after vaccination. The origin of the receptors is a man aged 50 to 69 who received an inactivated influenza vaccine. Donor details come from another sample of the same person, matched by shared clones.

The V call is TRBV29-1, the J call TRBJ2-4; 7 bases align to TRBD2. V dropped 4 bases and J dropped 6; count of bases not matched to a gene: 12. The length of the CDR3 is 15 residues. Germline V CDR1 and CDR2: SQVTM, ANQGSEA. For the CDR3, the DNA is TGCAGCGTTGGGTCTGCGGGAGCGCCAGGAAACATTCAGTACTTC. Translated: CSVGSAGAPGNIQYF.

Only a few counts were recorded for this clonotype. The chain is built from TRBV5-6 and TRBJ2-3; TRBD1 might be the D (6 bases). The CDR3 has 17 amino acids. V dropped 0 bases and J dropped 5 bases, with 19 bases sitting between them. CDR1 is SGHDT, CDR2 YYEEEE, per germline. This chain's CDR3 is CASSLGHYRETGDTQYF. For the CDR3, the DNA is TGTGCCAGCAGCTTGGGGCATTACAGGGAGACCGGAGATACGCAGTATTTT.

This chain links TRBV28 with TRBJ2-7; D perhaps matches TRBD1 (6 bases). Germline lookup yields CDR1 MDHEN and CDR2 SYDVKM. Trimming stripped 3 bases from V and 4 bases from J, with 10 bases between. The CDR3 totals 13 residues. This chain's CDR3 is CASSFSRGYEQYF. CDR3 DNA: TGTGCCAGCAGTTTTTCCAGGGGATACGAGCAGTACTTC.

This sequence joins TRBV28 and TRBJ2-7, with TRBD1 matching over 9 bases. With V trimmed by 1 base and J by 7 bases, 5 bases remained unmatched. The CDR3 is 14 amino acids. The V gene's germline CDR1 is MDHEN and CDR2 SYDVKM. The CDR3 DNA reads TGTGCCAGCAGTTTATACAGGGGGCGCGGAGAGCAGTACTTC. Encoded protein: CASSLYRGRGEQYF.

CDR3 coding DNA: TGTGCCAGCAGCATGCTAGCGGTCTCCTACAATGAGCAGTTCTTC. Amino acids: CASSMLAVSYNEQFF. V usage is TRBV3-1 and J usage is TRBJ2-1; 7 bases match TRBD2. The CDR3 length is 15 residues. Unmatched junction bases numbered 4, after V lost 5 bases and J lost 0 bases. Germline values: CDR1 LGHDT, CDR2 YNNKEL (reference sequence).

This clonotype was counted between two and nine times. The chain combines TRBV29-1 with TRBJ2-5; 8 bases line up with TRBD1. The CDR3 is 15 residues long. Germline CDR1 and CDR2: SQVTM and ANQGSEA. The junction had 12 bases not matched to a gene; V was cut back by 6 bases and J by 3 bases. The CDR3: CSVRTHPGQEETQYF. CDR3 nucleotides: TGCAGCGTACGAACCCACCCGGGACAGGAAGAGACCCAGTACTTC. Together with reference TRBV29-1 and TRBJ2-5, the CDR3 gives the full variable domain: SAVISQKPSRDICQRGTSLTIQCQVDSQVTMMFWYRQQPGQSLTLIATANQGSEATYESGFVIDKFPISRPNLTFSTLTVSNMSPEDSSIYLCSVRTHPGQEETQYFGPGTRLLVL.

This clonotype was counted only a few times. The rearrangement links TRBV9 to TRBJ2-2; D is perhaps TRBD2 (6 bases). The CDR3 spans 16 residues. Germline V lookup: CDR1 SGDLS, CDR2 YYNGEE. Trimming removed 3 bases from V and 0 bases from J, with 12 bases in between. For the CDR3, the DNA is TGTGCCAGCAGCGACCTTCGCGGGGCGAACACCGGGGAGCTGTTTTTT. Its protein is CASSDLRGANTGELFF.

This clonotype has a count of ten or more. The chain carries TRBV7-8 and TRBJ2-1; D gene ambiguous. The CDR3 consists of 13 residues. V dropped 1 base and J dropped 5 bases, with 6 bases sitting between them. Germline CDR1 and CDR2: SGHVS and FQNEAQ. The CDR3 sequence is CASSLGTNNEQFF. The CDR3 nucleotides read TGTGCCAGCAGCTTAGGCACCAACAATGAGCAGTTCTTC. Variable domain in full (rest from reference TRBV7-8 and TRBJ2-1): GAGVSQSPRYKVAKRGQDVALRCDPISGHVSLFWYQQALGQGPEFLTYFQNEAQLDKSGLPSDRFFAERPEGSVSTLKIQRTQQEDSAVYLCASSLGTNNEQFFGPGTRLTVL.

Comments on this clonotype: This sequence may be a read error, since a much larger clone differs from it by one base. The chain employs TRBV4-3 and TRBJ2-1; D may correspond to TRBD1 or TRBD2 (5 bases each). V lost 4 bases and J 14 bases, leaving 18 bases between the germline ends. This CDR3 is 13 amino acids long. Germline lookup yields CDR1 LGHNA and CDR2 YSLEER. CDR3 coding DNA: TGCGCCAGCAGCCCCCTTGTCGGGACCGAGGAGTTCTTC. Protein product: CASSPLVGTEEFF.